This T cell receptor beta chain was sequenced during a study of cytomegalovirus exposure and HLA in healthy donors listed by TCRdb under 2017. Study-wide context: In an earlier analysis of under 600 of the donors, about 260 Gb of sequence data and roughly 100 million unique TCR beta sequences from 180 million or so T cells were reported. Roughly 300 gigabases of sequencing data and 80 million or so unique TCR sequences were included in an early release covering about 600 HLA-typed donors. Among the roughly 370 genotyped donors, around 81% belonged to the genetic ancestry cluster associated with self-reported Caucasian donors. The study aimed to test whether cataloging public T cell receptors could reveal signatures of past pathogen exposure. The study used immunosequencing to profile the T cell repertoires of 670 or so subjects and linked those repertoires to cytomegalovirus serostatus. A separate validation cohort of 90 to 150 different subjects was used in addition to the 666-subject first cohort. To predict cytomegalovirus infection status, the study brought together high-throughput TCR immunosequencing, statistical association of individual TCRs with disease status, and machine learning. To study patterns of TCR occurrence, a later analysis re-analyzed previously published TCR beta repertoires from more than 550 donors and added high-resolution HLA genotyping. The later analysis used no new phenotypic data to find candidate immune exposures, relying instead on TCR beta sequences and their occurrence across donors. To decide whether each TCR beta V gene segment behaved as functional or pseudogenic, an earlier analysis of some 580 of the donors relied on high-throughput TCR beta sequencing. Donor age, sex, ethnicity and CMV serostatus were collected together with the repertoire data. A later genetic analysis used genome-wide SNP genotypes for about three fifths of the roughly 700 donors, treating that subset as a discovery cohort. All discovery cohort repertoires had been generated on a single sequencing platform. Both class I and class II loci were covered by HLA typing, at four-digit resolution. Typing coverage varied by locus: roughly 629-640 donors for A, B, C, DRB1 and DQB1; under 550 for DQA1; over 600 for DPA1; more than 450 for DPB1. About five DR-DQ haplotypes were handled as single units for association and clustering because linkage in the cohort was strong. On average, roughly 200,000 unique TCR beta nucleotide sequences were sequenced per donor among a few hundred genotyped donors of the cohort, with approximately 18% of those sequences being non-productive. The paper's findings and limits, for the study overall: A few of the identified cytomegalovirus-associated TCR beta chains were confirmed in vitro to be specific for cytomegalovirus antigens. A further reported finding was that TCR beta sequences accurately predicted the HLA-A and HLA-B alleles for most subjects in the first cohort. According to a later analysis, TCR association rates differed among HLA loci, with DRB1 alleles showing the most associated TCRs and HLA-C alleles showing the fewest. The study gave a list of some 150 TCR beta chains associated with cytomegalovirus. According to a later analysis, most CMV-associated TCR beta chains appeared to be HLA-restricted, and the HLA associations seemed to be driven largely by CMV exposure. V-gene and J-gene trimming of TCR beta chains was associated with a missense DCLRE1C variant in a later genetic analysis, and the association was replicated in an independent cohort. According to a later analysis, parvovirus B19, influenza, CMV and Epstein-Barr virus appeared linked to several top co-occurrence clusters. Across donors, most TCR sequences were observed very rarely, whereas some public TCRs were present in many individuals. A group of highly shared sequence variants was considered likely to be a technical artifact of the sequencing pipeline. Specific HLA alleles were associated with over 15,000 TCR beta sequences at a false discovery rate of 0.05 in a later analysis. When HLA alleles, especially DR and DQ, strongly co-occurred, TCR associations were difficult to assign to individual alleles. Correlated functional status among segregating V segments might reflect linkage disequilibrium, but an unknown experimental factor could not be ruled out. In both the original and validation cohorts, the classifier was reported to diagnose cytomegalovirus status with high specificity and sensitivity. In a later analysis, HLA-associated TCR beta chains showed more clonal expansion and lower generation probabilities than non-associated chains that were equally common. In this cohort, only TCR beta chains were sequenced, and detectable features were limited by the absence of alpha or paired-chain data. Sequencing depth was assumed to be roughly uniform across donors in the presence/absence analyses, though that assumption may not hold. Because HLA typing was unavailable for some donors at each locus, only the typed subset was used in association tests. Because counts were too low, some 17 rarely observed V segments, including chromosome 9 orphons, were left out of the earlier analysis of 587 of the donors. It was suggested by the authors that the approach could potentially be generalized to other disease states and immunological phenotypes. Immune exposure information for the cohort was limited to CMV serostatus. In a later genetic analysis, fewer N-insertions in productive TCRs were reported among donors in an Asian-associated ancestry cluster than the 666-donor mean. In an earlier analysis of about 540 of the donors, most TCR beta V segments were observed in productive rearrangements about 90% or about 30% of the time, broadly matching IMGT annotations. Some IMGT-functional V segments, including TRBV6-2 and TRBV6-3, could not be told apart with the 87-base-pair reads, so those segments were excluded.

The cohort consisted of hundreds of healthy bone marrow donors. Cohort members were all nominally healthy when sampled, although unrecorded immune exposures were likely present. The donor was CMV seronegative and was included in the group of hundreds of seronegative cohort members. A peripheral blood sample was provided by each donor, and peripheral blood mononuclear cells were used for TCR beta sequencing. Genomic DNA extraction from the blood cell samples was performed with the Qiagen DNeasy Blood Extraction Kit. Library prep was done by the immunoSEQ multiplex PCR assay. For the multiplex PCR, a mixture combining 60 forward primers for TCR Vbeta segments and 13 reverse primers for TCR Jbeta segments was used. The CDR3 region of rearranged TCR beta genes was amplified from genomic DNA with a multiplex PCR assay. The Illumina HiSeq System was used to sequence the amplified TCR beta libraries as 87-base-pair reads. In the authors' own workflow: A later analysis counted about 80 million unique TCR beta chains across the approximately 700 repertoires, and some 11 million of these chains were shared by at least two donors. A nearest-neighbor algorithm error-corrected the raw reads and collapsed the reads into unique sequences, merging closely related sequences to remove PCR and sequencing errors. To assign V, D and J gene segments, CDR3 sequences were aligned to IMGT reference sequences. For a sequence to be retained, at least a six-nucleotide match to both a V gene segment and a J gene segment was required. Rearrangements were called productive when the CDR3 lacked stop codons and stayed in frame with V and J; all others were non-productive. CDR3 was defined by IMGT convention, running from the second conserved V-encoded cysteine to the conserved J-encoded phenylalanine. The earlier analysis of a few hundred of the donors excluded sequences that lacked an unambiguous match to a single V gene segment. In an earlier analysis of 587 of the donors, a V segment was called functional when productive rearrangements were above 56.7%, and segregating when the standard deviation between donors exceeded 5%. A statistical classification framework was built to diagnose cytomegalovirus status from the catalog of TCR beta chain sequences. A later analysis assigned V and J genes by comparing TCR nucleotide sequences with IMGT/GENE-DB human TR gene sequences. Using the TCRdist pipeline, a later analysis assigned CDR3 sequences along with most-parsimonious VDJ recombination scenarios. In a later analysis, each TCR beta chain was defined by its CDR3 amino acid sequence together with its V-gene family, and reads lacking a unique V-gene family were excluded. As a way to deal with suspected cross-contamination and a sequencing artifact, a later analysis dropped approximately 590 nucleotide sequences that were highly shared and had low generation probability. In a later analysis, a clonal expansion index for each public chain was calculated from normalized within-repertoire ranks of inferred template counts. Generation probabilities in a later analysis came from a VDJ recombination model fitted to out-of-frame rearrangements, and those results were checked against IGoR. Hypergeometric tests were used in a later analysis to score TCR-TCR, TCR-HLA and TCR-CMV co-occurrence, with a repertoire-size bias correction applied to the TCR pairs. False discovery rates were estimated in a later analysis by permuting HLA or CMV assignments 20 times. In a later analysis, co-occurring TCRs were grouped using DBSCAN, with TCRdist sequence similarity added in when clustering inside HLA-allele-positive subsets. Co-occurrence clustering excluded repertoires with fewer than 30,000 or more than 120,000 public chains, plus five with anomalous nucleotide sharing. TCRdb mirrors the immuneACCESS table, restricted to in-frame sequences. Some clones are absent from its copies; in checked studies, under half trace to an unresolved V gene, and the reason for the others is unknown. The V and J calls and the clone size are those of that table, but D and trimming were determined from the DNA. In all, the sample holds 95,000 to 150,000 clones, and around 67% of those were seen once. The top ten constitute around 3.7% of the sample.

The CDR3 holds 15 amino acids from the cysteine to the phenylalanine. Kept here is only the CDR3 DNA, which spans 45 bases and is read in frame from base 1. Unmatched junction bases come to 4, with V trimmed by 4 bases and J by 3 bases. The germline V gene specifies SGHAT as CDR1 and FQNNGV as CDR2. As for this clone: Its antigen has not been determined. The input lacks base qualities; no much larger clone sits a single base away.

Recombination connected TRBV11-2 to TRBJ2-3; TRBD2 fits 10 bases in the junction. The sequencing input was PBMCs. The origin of this receptor is a middle-aged woman in good health and CMV-seronegative. The sequence in DNA is TGTGCCAGCAGCTCCGGACTAGCGGAAACAGATACGCAGTATTTT. It is translated as CASSSGLAETDTQYF.